This T cell receptor beta chain was sequenced during a study of early T cells in non-severe SARS-CoV-2 infection. This clonotype has at least ten counts. In TCRdb, the 5' RACE reads were re-called with MiXCR into one record per CDR3 protein. The table has approximately 70,000 distinct CDR3 sequences, roughly 13% seen once. Trimming at V came to 0 bases and at J to 0 bases, leaving 4 bases not matched to a gene. Germline V gene data show CDR1 as MNHEY and CDR2 as SVGEGT. CDR3 length: 16 amino acids. What was sequenced was whole blood. The TCR originated in an adult who was a healthcare worker with PCR-confirmed SARS-CoV-2 infection or an uninfected control (not recorded which). The chain employs TRBV6-2 or TRBV6-3 and TRBJ2-7, with 8 nucleotides matching TRBD2. As DNA, the CDR3 is TGTGCCAGCAGTTACTCCACGGGAGGGATCTCCTACGAGCAGTACTTC. Protein sequence: CASSYSTGGISYEQYF.